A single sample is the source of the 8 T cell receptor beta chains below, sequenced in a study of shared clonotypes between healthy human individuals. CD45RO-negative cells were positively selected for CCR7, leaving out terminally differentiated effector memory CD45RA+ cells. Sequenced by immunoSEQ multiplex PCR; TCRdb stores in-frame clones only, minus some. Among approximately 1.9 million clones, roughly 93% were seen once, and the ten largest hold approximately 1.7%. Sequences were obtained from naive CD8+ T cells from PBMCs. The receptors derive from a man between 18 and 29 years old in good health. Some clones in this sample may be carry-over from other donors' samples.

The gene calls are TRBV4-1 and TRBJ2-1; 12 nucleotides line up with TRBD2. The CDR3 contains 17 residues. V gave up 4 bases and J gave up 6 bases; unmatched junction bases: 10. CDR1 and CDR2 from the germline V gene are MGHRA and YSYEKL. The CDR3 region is CASSPVTTSGSPNEQFF. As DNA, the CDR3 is TGCGCCAGCAGCCCCGTAACGACTAGCGGGAGCCCCAATGAGCAGTTCTTC.

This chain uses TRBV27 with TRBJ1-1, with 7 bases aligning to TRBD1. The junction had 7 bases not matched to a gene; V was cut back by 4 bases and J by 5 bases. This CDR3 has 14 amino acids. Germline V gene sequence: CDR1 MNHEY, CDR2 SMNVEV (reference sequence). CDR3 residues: CASSWARGGTEAFF. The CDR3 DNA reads TGTGCCAGCAGTTGGGCCAGGGGGGGAACTGAAGCTTTCTTT.

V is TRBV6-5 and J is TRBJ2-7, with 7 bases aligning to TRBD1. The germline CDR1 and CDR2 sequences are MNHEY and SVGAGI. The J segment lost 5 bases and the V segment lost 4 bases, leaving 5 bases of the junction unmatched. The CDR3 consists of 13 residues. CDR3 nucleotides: TGTGCCAGCAGTTGGGGACAGAGGGACGAGCAGTACTTC. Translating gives CASSWGQRDEQYF.

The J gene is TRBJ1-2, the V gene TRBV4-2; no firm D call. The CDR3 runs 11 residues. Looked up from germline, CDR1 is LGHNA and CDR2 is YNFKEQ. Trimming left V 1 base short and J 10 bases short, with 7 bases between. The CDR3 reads CASSQGLPYTF. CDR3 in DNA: TGTGCCAGCAGCCAAGGACTGCCCTACACCTTC.

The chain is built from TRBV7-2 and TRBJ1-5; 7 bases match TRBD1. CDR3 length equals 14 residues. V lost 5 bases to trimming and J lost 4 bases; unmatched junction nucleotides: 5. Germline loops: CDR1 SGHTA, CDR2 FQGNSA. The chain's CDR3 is CASSPRDSNQPQHF. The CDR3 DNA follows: TGTGCCAGCAGCCCCCGGGACAGTAATCAGCCCCAGCATTTT.

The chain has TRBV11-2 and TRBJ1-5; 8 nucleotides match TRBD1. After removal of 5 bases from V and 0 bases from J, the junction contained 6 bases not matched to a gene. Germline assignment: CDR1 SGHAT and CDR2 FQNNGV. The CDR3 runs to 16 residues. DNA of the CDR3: TGTGCCAGCAGCCGTCAGGGACAGGCTAGCAATCAGCCCCAGCATTTT. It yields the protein CASSRQGQASNQPQHF.

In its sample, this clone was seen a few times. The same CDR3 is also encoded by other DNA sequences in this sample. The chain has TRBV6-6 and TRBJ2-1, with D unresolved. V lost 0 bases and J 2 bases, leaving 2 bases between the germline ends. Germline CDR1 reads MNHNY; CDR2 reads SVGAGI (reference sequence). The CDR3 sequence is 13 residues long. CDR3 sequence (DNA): TGTGCCAGCAGTTACTCGACCTACAATGAGCAGTTCTTC. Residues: CASSYSTYNEQFF.

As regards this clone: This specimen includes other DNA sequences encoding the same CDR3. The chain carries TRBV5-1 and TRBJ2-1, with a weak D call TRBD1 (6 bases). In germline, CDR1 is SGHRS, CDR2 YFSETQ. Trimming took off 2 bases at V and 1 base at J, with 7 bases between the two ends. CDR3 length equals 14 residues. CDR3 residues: CASSLTGSYNEQFF. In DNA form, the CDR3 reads TGCGCCAGCAGCTTAACAGGGTCCTACAATGAGCAGTTCTTC.